These 20 T cell receptor beta chains were sequenced from one sample in a study of blood T cell repertoires in COVID-19. Only in-frame clones appear in the TCRdb table, and some are missing; sequencing was by immunoSEQ multiplex PCR. The sample includes 25,000 or so clones, about 83% of them seen just once. Source material: peripheral blood. Source of these receptors: a man in his 70s with acute or convalescent COVID-19.

The chain carries TRBV2 and TRBJ1-6; D call uncertain. The CDR3 sequence is 13 residues long. Trimming took 4 bases from V and 6 from J, leaving 7 bases between them. Germline assignment: CDR1 SNHLY and CDR2 FYNNEI. CDR3 coding DNA: TGTGCCAGCAGTGTAATGGCTAATTCACCCCTCCACTTT. Translating it yields CASSVMANSPLHF.

The V and J genes are TRBV5-1 and TRBJ2-1; 9 bases are shared with TRBD2. Germline V gene data show CDR1 as SGHRS and CDR2 as YFSETQ. Trimming cost V 2 bases and J 8 bases; bases outside gene matches: 11. The CDR3 covers 16 residues. Here the CDR3 DNA reads TGCGCCAGCAGCTTAGGGGGCGGGAGGGGTTACGATGAGCAGTTCTTC. The encoded protein is CASSLGGGRGYDEQFF.

The chain is built from TRBV2 and TRBJ1-2; 7 nucleotides align to TRBD1. The CDR3 length is 14 residues. In germline, CDR1 is SNHLY, CDR2 FYNNEI. With V trimmed by 6 bases and J by 4 bases, 8 bases remained unmatched. CDR3 residues: CASRRTGEAYGYTF. For the CDR3, the DNA is TGTGCCAGCAGGCGGACAGGAGAAGCCTATGGCTACACCTTC.

J is TRBJ1-1 and V is TRBV6-1, with D possibly being TRBD1 (5 bases). The V end lost 2 bases, the J end lost 4 bases, and 20 bases lay between the germline ends. CDR3 length: 17 residues. Germline CDR1 MNHNS, CDR2 SASEGT. DNA of the CDR3: TGTGCCAGCAGTGAACAAGGGCAGGGAACGGGGGGCACTGAAGCTTTCTTT. Translated, it gives CASSEQGQGTGGTEAFF.

The V call is TRBV6-6, the J call TRBJ1-5, with 7 bases fitting TRBD1. The CDR3 length is 15 residues. Trimming removed 6 bases from V and 6 bases from J; junction bases left unmatched: 11. Germline CDR1 and CDR2: MNHNY and SVGAGI (reference sequence). CDR3 protein: CASSPTGSRSQPQHF. The CDR3 nucleotides are TGTGCCAGCAGCCCGACAGGGTCTAGGAGTCAGCCCCAGCATTTT.

This chain joins TRBV10-3 and TRBJ1-2; 9 bases are shared with TRBD1. Trimming removed 0 bases from V and 7 bases from J; junction bases left unmatched: 3. The CDR3 consists of 14 residues. In germline, CDR1 is ENHRY, CDR2 SYGVKD. CDR3 in DNA: TGTGCCATCAGTGAGTCCGCGGACAGGGGTGGCTACACCTTC. As protein: CAISESADRGGYTF.

This clone came up a few times. This chain links TRBV5-4 with TRBJ2-5; TRBD2 matches 10 bases. V was clipped by 0 bases and J by 2 bases; unmatched bases: 7. The germline CDR1 and CDR2 sequences are SGHNT and YYREEE (reference sequence). The CDR3 runs 17 residues. CDR3 nucleotide sequence: TGTGCCAGCAGCTTGGTTTTTGCTAGCGGGGGTCAAGAGACCCAGTACTTC. Translating gives CASSLVFASGGQETQYF.

The chain links TRBV30 to TRBJ2-2; the D gene is possibly TRBD1 (5 bases). Germline CDR1 reads GTSNPN; CDR2 reads SVGIG (reference sequence). The length of the CDR3 is 16 residues. Between the trimmed V and J ends, which lost 0 bases and 1 base, there was a span of 12 bases. Here the CDR3 DNA reads TGTGCCTGGAGTGTACCCGAAAGGGGGAACACCGGGGAGCTGTTTTTT. This gives the protein CAWSVPERGNTGELFF.

The sample holds a few counts of this clone. This chain connects TRBV7-9 to TRBJ2-2; D may be TRBD2 (5 bases). This CDR3 spans 15 amino acids. V lost 0 bases to trimming and J lost 7 bases, with 12 bases between them. The germline V gene has CDR1 SEHNR and CDR2 FQNEAQ (reference sequence). The CDR3 spells CASSLANGLGGELFF. The CDR3 nucleotides read TGTGCCAGCAGCTTAGCGAACGGACTCGGCGGGGAGCTGTTTTTT.

This chain uses TRBV29-1 with TRBJ1-4, with D tentatively TRBD1 (5 bases). Deletions cut 4 bases from V and 8 bases from J, with 14 bases between. Germline V gives CDR1 SQVTM, CDR2 ANQGSEA. CDR3 length: 13 residues. This CDR3 is CSVGPGGSEKLFF. The CDR3, as DNA: TGCAGCGTTGGCCCCGGGGGGAGCGAAAAACTGTTTTTT.

The chain links TRBV19 to TRBJ1-1; the D gene is possibly TRBD1 (6 bases). V was trimmed by 5 bases and J by 5 bases, leaving 15 bases between them. There are 14 residues in the CDR3. CDR1 LNHDA and CDR2 SQIVND come from the germline V gene (reference sequence). This chain's CDR3 is CASSANREGTEAFF. CDR3 bases: TGTGCCAGTAGTGCTAACAGGGAGGGGACTGAAGCTTTCTTT.

The V gene is TRBV7-9, the J gene TRBJ1-4, with D maybe TRBD1 (6 bases). In germline, CDR1 is SEHNR, CDR2 FQNEAQ (reference sequence). The CDR3 is made up of 15 amino acids. V lost 2 bases to trimming and J lost 5 bases, with 12 bases between them. This CDR3 is CASSLMSGANEKLFF. For the CDR3, the DNA is TGTGCCAGCAGCTTAATGTCAGGGGCCAATGAAAAACTGTTTTTT.

The gene calls are TRBV10-2 and TRBJ2-1; TRBD2 matches at 8 bases. Germline values: CDR1 WSHSY, CDR2 SAAADI. Losses at the gene ends were 0 bases for V and 3 bases for J; bases not matched to a gene: 7. The CDR3 runs 17 residues. In DNA form, the CDR3 reads TGCGCCAGCAGTGAGTCTTTTCGGGGGGGGCTCTACAATGAGCAGTTCTTC. Translating gives CASSESFRGGLYNEQFF.

The V gene is TRBV19, the J gene TRBJ1-5; the match to TRBD1 covers 8 bases. This CDR3 comprises 14 residues. Germline values: CDR1 LNHDA, CDR2 SQIVND (reference sequence). V shed 5 bases, J shed 15 bases, and the junction held 15 bases outside the gene matches. The CDR3 loop reads CASSPQVQGALPHF. CDR3 sequence (DNA): TGTGCCAGTAGTCCCCAAGTCCAGGGGGCCCTCCCGCATTTT.

A note on this clone: An end of the junction differs from the germline gene, which may be a read error. The gene calls are TRBV28 and TRBJ2-1, with D perhaps matching TRBD1 (6 bases). The CDR3 loop spans 11 amino acids. Germline V lookup: CDR1 MDHEN, CDR2 SYDVKM. Here the CDR3 DNA reads TGTGCCGGCAGCGCACAGGGTTGGGAGTTCTTC. It translates to CAGSAQGWEFF.

This clone was recorded once. The J gene is TRBJ1-2, the V gene TRBV4-3; TRBD1 matches at 7 bases. Germline V gene data show CDR1 as LGHNA and CDR2 as YSLEER. Trimming at V came to 4 bases and at J to 4 bases, leaving 9 bases not matched to a gene. The CDR3 runs to 15 residues. The CDR3, as DNA: TGCGCCAGCAGCCGCTCAGGGGGGTCAGCCTATGGCTACACCTTC. It is translated as CASSRSGGSAYGYTF.

The chain combines TRBV2 with TRBJ1-1; D gene unclear. V was pared by 5 bases and J by 1 base, with 8 bases between. Germline lookup yields CDR1 SNHLY and CDR2 FYNNEI. CDR3 size: 13 residues. Here the CDR3 DNA reads TGTGCCAGCAGTTCCATTCAGAACACTGAAGCTTTCTTT. Translated: CASSSIQNTEAFF.

This chain connects TRBV9 to TRBJ2-5; 9 nucleotides agree with TRBD2. V lost 3 bases, J lost 0 bases, and 3 bases stayed unmatched. This CDR3 has 15 amino acids. The V gene's germline CDR1 is SGDLS and CDR2 YYNGEE. The CDR3 bases are TGTGCCAGCAGCGAGCTAGCGGGGCACCAAGAGACCCAGTACTTC. Its translation: CASSELAGHQETQYF.

The V and J genes are TRBV19 and TRBJ1-5, with D hard to call. The V and J ends lost 3 bases and 4 bases respectively, with 4 bases between them. There are 12 residues in the CDR3. The germline CDR1 and CDR2 sequences are LNHDA and SQIVND (reference sequence). Written as DNA, the CDR3 is TGTGCCAGTAGTATTACAAATCAGCCCCAGCATTTT. It is translated as CASSITNQPQHF.

The rearrangement joins TRBV28 to TRBJ1-4; no reliable D call. Germline CDR1 is MDHEN and CDR2 is SYDVKM. There are 14 residues in the CDR3. V lost 7 bases, J lost 10 bases, and 19 bases lay in between. Here the CDR3 reads CASILGSSGGKLFF. The CDR3 DNA follows: TGTGCCAGCATTCTAGGTAGTTCTGGTGGAAAACTGTTTTTT.